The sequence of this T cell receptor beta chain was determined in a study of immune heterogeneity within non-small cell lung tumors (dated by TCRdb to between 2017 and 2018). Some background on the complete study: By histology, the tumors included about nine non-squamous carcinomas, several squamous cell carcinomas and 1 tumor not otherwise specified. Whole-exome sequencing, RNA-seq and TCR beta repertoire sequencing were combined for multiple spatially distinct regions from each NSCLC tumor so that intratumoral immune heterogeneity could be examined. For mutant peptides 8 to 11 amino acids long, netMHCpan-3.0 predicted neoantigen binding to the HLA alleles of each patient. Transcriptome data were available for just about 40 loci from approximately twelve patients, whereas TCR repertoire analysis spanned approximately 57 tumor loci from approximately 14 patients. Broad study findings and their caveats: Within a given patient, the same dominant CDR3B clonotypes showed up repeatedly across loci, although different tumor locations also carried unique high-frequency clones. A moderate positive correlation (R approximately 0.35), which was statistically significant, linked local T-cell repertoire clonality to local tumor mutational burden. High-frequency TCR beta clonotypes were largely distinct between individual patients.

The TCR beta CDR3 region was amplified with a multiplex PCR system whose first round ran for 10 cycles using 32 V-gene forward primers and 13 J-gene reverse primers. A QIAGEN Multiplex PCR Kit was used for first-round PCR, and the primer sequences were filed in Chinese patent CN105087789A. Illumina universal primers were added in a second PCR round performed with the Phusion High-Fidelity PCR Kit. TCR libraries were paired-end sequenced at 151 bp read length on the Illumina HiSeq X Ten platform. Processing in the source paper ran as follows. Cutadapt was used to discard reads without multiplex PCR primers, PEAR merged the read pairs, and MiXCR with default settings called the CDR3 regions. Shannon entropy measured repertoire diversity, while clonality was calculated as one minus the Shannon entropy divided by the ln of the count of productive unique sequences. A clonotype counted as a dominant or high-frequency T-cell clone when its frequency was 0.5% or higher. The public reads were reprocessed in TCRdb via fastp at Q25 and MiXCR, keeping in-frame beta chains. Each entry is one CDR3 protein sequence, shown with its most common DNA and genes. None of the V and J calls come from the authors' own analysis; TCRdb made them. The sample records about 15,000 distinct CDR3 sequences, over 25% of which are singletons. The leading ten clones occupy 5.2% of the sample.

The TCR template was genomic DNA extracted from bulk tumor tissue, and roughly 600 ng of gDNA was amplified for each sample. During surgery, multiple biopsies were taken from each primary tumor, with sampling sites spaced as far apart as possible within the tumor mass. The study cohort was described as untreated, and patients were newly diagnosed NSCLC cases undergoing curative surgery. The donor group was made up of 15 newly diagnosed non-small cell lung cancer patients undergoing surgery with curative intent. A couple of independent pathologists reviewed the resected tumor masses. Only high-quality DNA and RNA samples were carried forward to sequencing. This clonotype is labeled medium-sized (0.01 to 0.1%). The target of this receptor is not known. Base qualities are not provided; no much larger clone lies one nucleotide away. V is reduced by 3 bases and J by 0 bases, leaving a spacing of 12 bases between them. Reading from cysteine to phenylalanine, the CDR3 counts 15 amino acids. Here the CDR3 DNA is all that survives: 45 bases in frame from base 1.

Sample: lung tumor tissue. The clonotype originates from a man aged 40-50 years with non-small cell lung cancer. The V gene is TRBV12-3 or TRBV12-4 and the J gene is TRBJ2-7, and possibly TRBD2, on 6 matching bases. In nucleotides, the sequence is TGTGCCAGCAGTTTTTCGTTGGGAGGCTCCTACGAGCAGTACTTC. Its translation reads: CASSFSLGGSYEQYF.